The 24 T cell receptor beta chains below all came from one sample that was sequenced in a study of T cells after yellow fever vaccination. TCRdb used MiXCR to reprocess the 5' RACE reads, holding one entry per CDR3 protein. Found here are about 630,000 distinct CDR3 sequences, around an eighth of them singletons; the top ten hold 15%. The sequenced sample was PBMCs, obtained on the day of the yellow fever booster vaccination. These receptors were taken from a man aged 25-45 years who received the YFV17D yellow fever vaccine.

About this clonotype itself: A clone one base away is much larger, so this may be a read error. The J gene is TRBJ2-5, the V gene TRBV12-3 or TRBV12-4, with D maybe TRBD2 (6 bases). CDR3 length: 13 residues. CDR3 DNA sequence: TGTGCCAGCACCGGACTAACCCGGGAGACCCCGTACTTC. It translates to CASTGLTRETPYF.

V gene TRBV6-2 or TRBV6-3 combines with J gene TRBJ2-1; 7 nucleotides align to TRBD2. V lost 7 bases and J lost 6; bases outside the gene matches: 15. The germline CDR1 and CDR2 sequences are MNHEY and SVGEGT. The CDR3 runs to 16 residues. The CDR3 loop is CASNFDFGGRTNEQFF. CDR3 sequence (DNA): TGTGCCAGCAACTTCGACTTCGGCGGGAGAACCAATGAGCAGTTCTTC.

This clonotype was detected a few times. The rearrangement uses TRBV6-1 and TRBJ2-7; D unresolved. Germline CDR1 and CDR2: MNHNS and SASEGT. Deletions cut 7 bases from V and 3 bases from J, with 10 bases between. This CDR3 comprises 12 residues. The CDR3 DNA is TGTGCCAGCAAGCCGGCCCTCTACGAGCAGTACTTC. It is translated as CASKPALYEQYF.

The chain links TRBV28 to TRBJ2-2; a possible D gene is TRBD2 (5 bases). Trimming stripped 7 bases from V and 0 bases from J, with 12 bases between. Germline V gene data show CDR1 as MDHEN and CDR2 as SYDVKM. This CDR3 comprises 15 residues. The CDR3 DNA reads as TGTGCCAGCACCACAAGGCGGGCGAACACCGGGGAGCTGTTTTTT. Its protein product is CASTTRRANTGELFF. Full variable domain (missing parts from reference TRBV28 and TRBJ2-2): DVKVTQSSRYLVKRTGEKVFLECVQDMDHENMFWYRQDPGLGLRLIYFSYDVKMKEKGDIPEGYSVSREKKERFSLILESASTNQTSMYLCASTTRRANTGELFFGEGSRLTVL.

This clonotype was counted only a few times. The chain is built from TRBV27 and TRBJ2-3; TRBD1 or TRBD2 may be the D gene (6 bases each). This CDR3 contains 13 residues. V lost 6 bases to trimming and J lost 4 bases, with 11 bases between them. In germline, CDR1 is MNHEY, CDR2 SMNVEV (reference sequence). The CDR3 DNA reads TGTGCCAGCAGGAGGGGGAGGTCAGATACGCAGTATTTT. This sequence encodes CASRRGRSDTQYF.

This chain links TRBV7-9 with TRBJ2-1; D uncertain. The V end lost 5 bases, the J end lost 1 base, and 12 bases lay between the germline ends. The CDR3 totals 15 residues. Per germline, CDR1 SEHNR and CDR2 FQNEAQ (reference sequence). Written as DNA, the CDR3 is TGTGCCAGCAGCCCAACCCCCGGATCCTACAATGAGCAGTTCTTC. As protein: CASSPTPGSYNEQFF.

This clonotype appeared many times. This sequence joins TRBV7-2 and TRBJ2-5, with D unclear. Germline CDR1 reads SGHTA; CDR2 reads FQGNSA. The CDR3 is made up of 12 amino acids. V was cut by 4 bases and J by 5 bases, with 8 bases left in between. The CDR3 protein is CASSSPRETQYF. CDR3 DNA sequence: TGTGCCAGCAGCTCACCACGGGAGACCCAGTACTTC.

This clonotype was found a few times. The chain has TRBV3-1 and TRBJ1-1; a possible D gene is TRBD1 (6 bases). The CDR3 spans 15 residues. Trimming cost V 3 bases and J 1 base, with 12 bases left between them. Germline V CDR1 and CDR2: LGHDT, YNNKEL (reference sequence). CDR3 sequence (DNA): TGTGCCAGCAGCCATGCGGGACACTCGAACACTGAAGCTTTCTTT. Translated: CASSHAGHSNTEAFF.

This clonotype has more than one count but fewer than ten. V gene TRBV20-1 combines with J gene TRBJ2-4, with unresolved D. Trimming removed 3 bases at V and 0 bases at J, with 6 bases between. This CDR3 contains 13 residues. Per the germline V gene, CDR1 is DFQATT and CDR2 is SNEGSKA (reference sequence). CDR3 loop: CSASWVAKNIQYF. CDR3 in DNA: TGCAGTGCTAGTTGGGTAGCCAAAAACATTCAGTACTTC.

The table lists this clonotype with a few counts. This chain uses TRBV5-6 with TRBJ2-1; 13 bases are a match to TRBD2. The germline V gene encodes CDR1 SGHDT and CDR2 YYEEEE. J was trimmed by 6 bases and V by 3 bases; bases with no gene match: 9. The CDR3 runs 17 residues. Written as DNA, the CDR3 is TGTGCCAGCAGCTCCACAACTAGCGGGAGGGTCCCCAATGAGCAGTTCTTC. Protein sequence: CASSSTTSGRVPNEQFF.

The CDR3 reads CATSRGRDRANGELFF. Here the CDR3 DNA reads TGTGCCACCAGCAGGGGAAGGGACAGGGCGAACGGGGAGCTGTTTTTT. V and J are TRBV15 and TRBJ2-2; 9 bases agree with TRBD1. V shed 3 bases and J 7 bases; nucleotides not matched to a gene: 9. The CDR3 is 16 amino acids. The germline CDR1 and CDR2 sequences are LNHNV and YYDKDF (reference sequence). The complete variable domain, with remaining parts taken from reference TRBV15 and TRBJ2-2, reads DAMVIQNPRYQVTQFGKPVTLSCSQTLNHNVMYWYQQKSSQAPKLLFHYYDKDFNNEADTPDNFQSRRPNTSFCFLDIRSPGLGDTAMYLCATSRGRDRANGELFFGEGSRLTVL.

The chain uses TRBV3-1 and TRBJ2-1, with 8 positions matching TRBD2. The CDR3 totals 15 residues. CDR1 LGHDT and CDR2 YNNKEL come from the germline V gene (reference sequence). V shed 4 bases, J shed 8 bases, and the junction held 10 bases outside the gene matches. This chain's CDR3 is CASSPPGLVSYEQFF. The CDR3 DNA reads TGTGCCAGCAGCCCCCCGGGACTAGTTTCCTATGAGCAGTTCTTC.

The CDR3 is CASSLDGRLQFF. As DNA, the CDR3 is TGCGCCAGCAGCTTGGACGGGAGGTTGCAGTTCTTC. J is TRBJ2-1 and V is TRBV5-1, with 7 nucleotides matching TRBD2. The CDR3 totals 12 residues. The junction had 3 bases not matched to a gene; V was cut back by 0 bases and J by 12 bases. CDR1 is SGHRS and CDR2 is YFSETQ in the germline V gene.

The V call is TRBV7-2, the J call TRBJ1-2; 10 bases agree with TRBD1. The CDR3 has 14 amino acids. Germline assignment: CDR1 SGHTA and CDR2 FQGNSA. The J segment lost 4 bases and the V segment lost 5 bases, leaving 4 bases of the junction unmatched. The CDR3 DNA follows: TGTGCCAGCAGCGCCGACAGGGGGCCCTATGGCTACACCTTC. It codes for CASSADRGPYGYTF.

This clonotype has only a few counts. The rearrangement joins TRBV30 to TRBJ1-1, with TRBD1 matching over 9 bases. This CDR3 has 15 amino acids. Unmatched junction bases numbered 7, after V lost 5 bases and J lost 0 bases. Germline V lookup: CDR1 GTSNPN, CDR2 SVGIG (reference sequence). CDR3 region: CAWGQGTSVNTEAFF. The CDR3 nucleotides are TGTGCCTGGGGACAGGGGACATCGGTGAACACTGAAGCTTTCTTT.

This sequence joins TRBV5-1 and TRBJ2-1; 10 bases are a match to TRBD1. Trimming at V came to 0 bases and at J to 1 base, leaving 10 bases not matched to a gene. The CDR3 is 19 residues long. CDR1 and CDR2 (germline): SGHRS, YFSETQ. The CDR3 loop is CASSLGDRGLYVSYNEQFF. CDR3 bases: TGCGCCAGCAGCTTGGGAGACAGGGGGCTATATGTATCCTACAATGAGCAGTTCTTC.

The chain is built from TRBV6-1 and TRBJ2-2, with 8 bases that match TRBD1. The CDR3 totals 17 residues. V dropped 4 bases and J dropped 4; count of bases not matched to a gene: 11. CDR1 and CDR2 from the germline V gene are MNHNS and SASEGT. CDR3 sequence: CASSAHPTGGSTGELFF. The CDR3 DNA reads as TGTGCCAGCAGTGCTCACCCCACAGGGGGTAGCACCGGGGAGCTGTTTTTT.

The V call is TRBV7-2, the J call TRBJ1-6; no definite D call. The ends were cut back, 1 base at V and 11 bases at J, with 12 bases in the middle. The CDR3 has 14 residues. Per the germline V gene, CDR1 is SGHTA and CDR2 is FQGNSA. The CDR3 region has the DNA TGTGCCAGCAGCTTAGTTGGGTTCTGGGCACCCCTCCACTTT. This sequence encodes CASSLVGFWAPLHF.

The CDR3 DNA reads as TGTGCCAGCAGTTCCTACCCGAACTCGTACACTGAAGCTTTCTTT. Its translation: CASSSYPNSYTEAFF. The J gene is TRBJ1-1, the V gene TRBV27, with D uncertain. Germline CDR1 is MNHEY and CDR2 is SMNVEV (reference sequence). Between the trimmed V and J ends, which lost 4 bases and 3 bases, there was a span of 15 bases. This CDR3 region has 15 residues.

The chain carries TRBV19 and TRBJ2-4, with 8 bases identical to TRBD1. V was pared by 2 bases and J by 8 bases, with 8 bases of the junction left unmatched. Per germline, CDR1 LNHDA and CDR2 SQIVND (reference sequence). CDR3 length: 15 residues. In DNA form, the CDR3 reads TGTGCCAGTAGTATACTGGGCAGGGGGCCGGACATTCAGTACTTC. Protein product: CASSILGRGPDIQYF.

This clonotype was counted between two and nine times. The chain carries TRBV6-1 and TRBJ1-1, with D unclear. There are 14 residues in the CDR3. The V and J ends lost 6 bases and 6 bases respectively, with 17 bases between them. Germline assignment: CDR1 MNHNS and CDR2 SASEGT. The CDR3 nucleotides are TGTGCCAGCAGAGCGGACCGGTCTAGATCTGAAGCTTTCTTT. This sequence encodes CASRADRSRSEAFF.

V and J are TRBV30 and TRBJ2-4; D unresolved. V lost 0 bases to trimming and J lost 0 bases, with 6 bases between them. The CDR3 covers 14 residues. The germline gives CDR1 GTSNPN, CDR2 SVGIG (reference sequence). CDR3 region: CAWSVEVAKNIQYF. CDR3 coding DNA: TGTGCCTGGAGTGTCGAGGTAGCCAAAAACATTCAGTACTTC.

This clonotype has just a few counts. The V and J genes are TRBV3-1 and TRBJ2-7; D is unclear. CDR3 length equals 13 residues. Trimming stripped 4 bases from V and 9 bases from J, with 16 bases between. Per the germline V gene, CDR1 is LGHDT and CDR2 is YNNKEL (reference sequence). The DNA of the CDR3 is TGTGCCAGCAGCCTTGGCGGCGGAGCATTGCAGTACTTC. Encoded protein: CASSLGGGALQYF.

V usage is TRBV5-1 and J usage is TRBJ2-2, with D perhaps TRBD1 (6 bases). CDR1 SGHRS and CDR2 YFSETQ come from the germline V gene. Trimming took 7 bases from V and 0 from J, leaving 13 bases between them. The CDR3 is made up of 15 amino acids. The CDR3 spells CASAGQTANTGELFF. For the CDR3, the DNA is TGCGCCAGCGCCGGACAGACCGCGAACACCGGGGAGCTGTTTTTT.